A selection of T cell receptor beta chains follows, all from one sample in a study of cytomegalovirus exposure and HLA in healthy donors. Assay: immunoSEQ multiplex PCR; the TCRdb copy retains only in-frame clones and omits some. The sample includes fewer than 150,000 clones, 70% to 90% seen only once; the top ten take 1.5% to 2%. Sequenced material: PBMCs. The receptors stem from a man aged 18-30 years in good health and CMV-seronegative. The CDR3 runs from the conserved cysteine through the conserved F or W. D genes are given only for firm matches. Size values are once, few and many counts, or a class for expanded clones, and some rows have none.

D: NA; V: TRBV6-5; J: TRBJ1-4; size: NA; CDR3: CASSYLGEKLFF; DNA: TGTGCCAGCAGTTATCTCGGGGAAAAACTGTTTTTT
D: NA; V: TRBV7-9; J: TRBJ2-6; size: NA; CDR3: CASTYDTNSGANVLTF; DNA: TGTGCCAGCACCTATGACACGAACTCTGGGGCCAACGTCCTGACTTTC
D: NA; V: TRBV10-2; J: TRBJ1-1; size: once; CDR3: CASRAGTQGTEAFF; DNA: TGCGCCAGCAGAGCCGGGACACAAGGCACTGAAGCTTTCTTT
D: NA; V: TRBV5-8; J: TRBJ1-1; size: NA; CDR3: CASSLDRVKAFF; DNA: TGTGCCAGCAGCTTGGACAGGGTAAAAGCTTTCTTT
D: TRBD2; V: TRBV5-1; J: TRBJ2-3; size: NA; CDR3: CASSLPSPSGSNTQYF; DNA: TGCGCCAGCAGCTTGCCATCGCCTAGCGGTTCCAATACGCAGTATTTT
D: NA; V: TRBV1; J: TRBJ2-2; size: NA; CDR3: CTSSQDLGNNTGELFF; DNA: TGCACCAGCAGCCAAGATCTAGGAAACAACACCGGGGAGCTGTTTTTT
D: NA; V: TRBV27; J: TRBJ1-2; size: NA; CDR3: CASSLSGGYYGYTF; DNA: TGTGCCAGCAGTTTATCCGGGGGGTACTATGGCTACACCTTC
D: TRBD1; V: TRBV5-1; J: TRBJ2-7; size: NA; CDR3: CASSLTRQGSEQYF; DNA: TGCGCCAGCAGCTTGACGCGACAGGGGAGTGAGCAGTACTTC
D: TRBD2; V: TRBV7-6; J: TRBJ2-3; size: NA; CDR3: CASSLTSGDTDTQYF; DNA: TGTGCCAGCAGCTTGACTAGCGGTGACACAGATACGCAGTATTTT
D: TRBD2; V: TRBV5-1; J: TRBJ2-1; size: NA; CDR3: CASSLAPTSTYNEQFF; DNA: TGCGCCAGCAGCTTGGCCCCGACTAGCACTTACAATGAGCAGTTCTTC
D: TRBD1; V: TRBV7-2; J: TRBJ1-1; size: once; CDR3: CASSMRDRESFAFF; DNA: TGTGCCAGCAGTATGCGGGACAGGGAAAGTTTTGCTTTCTTT
D: NA; V: TRBV6-6; J: TRBJ1-2; size: few; CDR3: CASRNTDNYGYTF; DNA: TGTGCCAGCAGGAATACAGATAACTATGGCTACACCTTC
D: TRBD2; V: TRBV5-4; J: TRBJ2-7; size: NA; CDR3: CASSLDGLAIYEQYF; DNA: TGTGCCAGCAGCTTGGATGGACTAGCGATCTACGAGCAGTACTTC
D: NA; V: TRBV30; J: TRBJ2-7; size: NA; CDR3: CAFGGNSYEQYF; DNA: TGTGCGTTTGGGGGGAACTCCTACGAGCAGTACTTC
D: NA; V: TRBV2; J: TRBJ1-5; size: NA; CDR3: CASSKGVGQPQHF; DNA: TGTGCCAGCAGCAAAGGGGTGGGGCAGCCCCAGCATTTT
D: NA; V: TRBV15; J: TRBJ2-1; size: NA; CDR3: CATSRVPAGGYENEQFF; DNA: TGTGCCACCAGCAGAGTTCCGGCAGGGGGGTACGAAAATGAGCAGTTCTTC
D: NA; V: TRBV7-7; J: TRBJ2-1; size: NA; CDR3: CASSLAPDNEQFF; DNA: TGTGCCAGCAGCTTAGCGCCGGACAATGAGCAGTTCTTC
D: TRBD1; V: TRBV6-1; J: TRBJ2-7; size: NA; CDR3: CASTPGQHYEQYF; DNA: TGTGCCAGCACCCCGGGACAGCACTACGAGCAGTACTTC
D: NA; V: TRBV5-4; J: TRBJ2-1; size: NA; CDR3: CASSAGPREQFF; DNA: TGTGCCAGCAGCGCCGGCCCGAGGGAGCAGTTCTTC
D: TRBD2; V: TRBV5-4; J: TRBJ2-1; size: NA; CDR3: CASSVGLAGGAYNEQFF; DNA: TGTGCCAGCAGCGTTGGACTAGCGGGGGGCGCATACAATGAGCAGTTCTTC
D: TRBD1; V: TRBV19; J: TRBJ1-2; size: NA; CDR3: CASSAGTGGFGYTF; DNA: TGTGCCAGTAGTGCCGGGACAGGGGGTTTTGGCTACACCTTC
D: TRBD1; V: TRBV5-1; J: TRBJ1-1; size: NA; CDR3: CASSLRPGQGTEAFF; DNA: TGCGCCAGCAGCCTAAGACCGGGACAGGGAACTGAAGCTTTCTTT
D: NA; V: TRBV18; J: TRBJ1-5; size: NA; CDR3: CASSPFGAGNFNQPQHF; DNA: TGTGCCAGCTCACCATTTGGGGCAGGAAATTTTAACCAGCCCCAGCATTTT
D: TRBD1; V: TRBV5-1; J: TRBJ2-7; size: NA; CDR3: CASSMTGGPYEQYF; DNA: TGCGCCAGCAGCATGACAGGGGGTCCCTACGAGCAGTACTTC
D: TRBD1; V: TRBV28; J: TRBJ2-7; size: NA; CDR3: CASSSAGGYSSYEQYF; DNA: TGTGCCAGCAGTTCGGCAGGGGGTTATAGCTCCTACGAGCAGTACTTC
D: NA; V: TRBV11-2; J: TRBJ1-6; size: NA; CDR3: CASSLRGSPLHF; DNA: TGTGCCAGCAGCTTACGGGGGTCACCCCTCCACTTT
D: TRBD1; V: TRBV7-9; J: TRBJ1-2; size: NA; CDR3: CASSPRTGLRYGYTF; DNA: TGTGCCAGCAGCCCACGGACAGGATTACGCTATGGCTACACCTTC
D: NA; V: TRBV2; J: TRBJ2-3; size: NA; CDR3: CASRRFGGDTDTQYF; DNA: TGTGCCAGCAGGAGATTTGGCGGTGACACAGATACGCAGTATTTT
D: NA; V: TRBV30; J: TRBJ2-3; size: NA; CDR3: CAWSVRVRDTQYF; DNA: TGTGCCTGGAGTGTACGAGTCCGAGATACGCAGTATTTT
D: NA; V: TRBV5-6; J: TRBJ2-5; size: once; CDR3: CASSFRGAIKETQYF; DNA: TGTGCCAGCAGCTTCCGGGGAGCAATCAAAGAGACCCAGTACTTC
D: NA; V: TRBV5-4; J: TRBJ1-2; size: NA; CDR3: CASSPWGGRVKNGYTF; DNA: TGTGCCAGCAGCCCATGGGGAGGCAGGGTGAAAAATGGCTACACCTTC
D: NA; V: TRBV5-6; J: TRBJ2-2; size: NA; CDR3: CASSLGEGATGELFF; DNA: TGTGCCAGCAGCTTGGGAGAGGGCGCCACCGGGGAGCTGTTTTTT
D: NA; V: TRBV28; J: TRBJ2-5; size: once; CDR3: CASTFNGETQYF; DNA: TGTGCCAGCACCTTCAACGGGGAGACCCAGTACTTC
D: NA; V: TRBV2; J: TRBJ1-3; size: once; CDR3: CASSSGPGNTIYF; DNA: TGTGCCAGCAGCTCAGGTCCTGGAAACACCATATATTTT
D: TRBD2; V: TRBV9; J: TRBJ2-1; size: NA; CDR3: CASSAAFTGILAVATEQFF; DNA: TGTGCCAGCAGCGCAGCTTTCACAGGGATACTAGCGGTTGCTACTGAGCAGTTCTTC
D: TRBD1; V: TRBV19; J: TRBJ2-7; size: once; CDR3: CASSTPTGVPYEQYF; DNA: TGTGCCAGTAGTACCCCGACAGGGGTGCCCTACGAGCAGTACTTC
D: TRBD2; V: TRBV4-3; J: TRBJ2-1; size: NA; CDR3: CASSQAVLAGGQLDEQFF; DNA: TGCGCCAGCAGCCAAGCTGTGCTAGCGGGGGGGCAGCTGGATGAGCAGTTCTTC
D: TRBD2; V: TRBV5-1; J: TRBJ2-5; size: NA; CDR3: CASSPGGGRETQYF; DNA: TGCGCCAGCAGCCCGGGGGGGGGCAGAGAGACCCAGTACTTC
D: TRBD2; V: TRBV29-1; J: TRBJ2-2; size: NA; CDR3: CSVGTSVTGELFF; DNA: TGCAGCGTTGGGACTAGCGTCACCGGGGAGCTGTTTTTT
D: NA; V: TRBV30; J: TRBJ2-7; size: NA; CDR3: CAWSLTDYEQYF; DNA: TGTGCCTGGAGTTTGACAGACTACGAGCAGTACTTC